A single sample gave rise to the 21 T cell receptor beta chains below, sequenced in a study of T-cell reconstitution after alpha-beta-depleted transplantation in children. During its preparation, the TCRbeta library received unique molecular identifiers. TCRdb recomputed calls from the PCR reads with MiXCR, one row per CDR3 protein. The table has approximately 980,000 distinct CDR3 sequences, roughly 31% seen once. This material consisted of PBMCs, mostly from graft donor cells, taken 360 days after TCRalphabeta/CD19-depleted stem cell transplant. The receptors derive from a boy under three years old who had a stem cell transplant for SCID, so the T cells may come from the graft donor.

The chain uses TRBV20-1 and TRBJ2-1, with D maybe TRBD1 (6 bases). Trimming removed 6 bases at V and 0 bases at J, with 9 bases between. The CDR3 runs 13 residues. CDR1 and CDR2 from the germline V gene are DFQATT and SNEGSKA (reference sequence). CDR3 in DNA: TGCAGTGCCCAGGGGAGCTCCTACAATGAGCAGTTCTTC. It encodes CSAQGSSYNEQFF.

This clonotype came up a few times. The gene calls are TRBV12-3 or TRBV12-4 and TRBJ2-7, with D perhaps assigned TRBD1 or TRBD2 (5 bases each). CDR3 length: 12 amino acids. The V gene lost 2 bases and the J gene lost 7 bases, with 9 bases spanning the gap. The CDR3 loop reads CASSLWGIEQYF. In nucleotides, the CDR3 is TGTGCCAGCAGTTTATGGGGGATTGAGCAGTACTTC.

The chain is built from TRBV29-1 and TRBJ2-2; TRBD2 is a possible D gene (5 bases). The V gene's germline CDR1 is SQVTM and CDR2 ANQGSEA. This CDR3 comprises 15 residues. V lost 0 bases to trimming and J lost 5 bases, with 13 bases between them. CDR3 DNA sequence: TGCAGCGTTGAAGAGGCCGGGGTGGGGACCGGGGAGCTGTTTTTT. It specifies CSVEEAGVGTGELFF.

The gene calls are TRBV5-4 and TRBJ2-2; D tentatively reads TRBD1 or TRBD2 (7 bases each). Germline CDR1 SGHNT, CDR2 YYREEE (reference sequence). The ends were cut back, 0 bases at V and 0 bases at J, with 15 bases in the middle. This CDR3 spans 18 amino acids. This CDR3 is CASSLGGGQSANTGELFF. CDR3 nucleotide sequence: TGTGCCAGCAGCTTGGGGGGGGGACAGTCGGCGAACACCGGGGAGCTGTTTTTT.

This clonotype was found many times. This chain joins TRBV12-3 or TRBV12-4 and TRBJ2-1; D is possibly TRBD1 (6 bases). The CDR3 is 11 amino acids. V was pared by 1 base and J by 14 bases, with 9 bases between. CDR3 loop: CASSLGQGKFF. The CDR3 DNA reads as TGTGCCAGCAGTTTAGGGCAGGGGAAGTTCTTC.

This clonotype has just a few counts. This sequence joins TRBV4-2 and TRBJ2-2; 9 bases are a match to TRBD2. This CDR3 contains 18 residues. V lost 0 bases and J lost 1; bases outside the gene matches: 6. In germline, CDR1 is LGHNA, CDR2 YNFKEQ. CDR3 loop: CASSQEGLAGRNTGELFF. DNA of the CDR3: TGTGCCAGCAGCCAAGAGGGCCTAGCGGGGCGGAACACCGGGGAGCTGTTTTTT.

The gene calls are TRBV28 and TRBJ2-5, with D possibly TRBD1 on 5 matching bases. Trimming stripped 11 bases from V and 5 bases from J, with 21 bases between. The CDR3 extends over 14 amino acids. Germline assignment: CDR1 MDHEN and CDR2 SYDVKM. The CDR3 DNA is TGTGCCGGGAAGGGGTCCGAGGATGGGGAGACCCAGTACTTC. As protein: CAGKGSEDGETQYF.

This chain joins TRBV5-4 and TRBJ1-1, with 10 nucleotides matching TRBD1. Germline V gene data show CDR1 as SGHNT and CDR2 as YYREEE (reference sequence). The V and J ends lost 4 bases and 11 bases, in that order; junction bases with no gene match: 11. The CDR3 is made up of 14 amino acids. CDR3 loop: CASSPRQGAVRAFF. CDR3 nucleotide sequence: TGTGCCAGCAGCCCGAGACAGGGGGCGGTGCGGGCTTTCTTT. The full variable domain, rest sourced from reference TRBV5-4 and TRBJ1-1, is ETGVTQSPTHLIKTRGQQVTLRCSSQSGHNTVSWYQQALGQGPQFIFQYYREEENGRGNFPPRFSGLQFPNYSSELNVNALELDDSALYLCASSPRQGAVRAFFGQGTRLTVV.

The chain uses TRBV7-2 and TRBJ2-7; D might be TRBD1 (7 bases). Per the germline V gene, CDR1 is SGHTA and CDR2 is FQGNSA. Trimming cost V 4 bases and J 2 bases, with 15 bases left between them. The CDR3 sequence is 15 residues long. CDR3 sequence reads: CASSSQGGAPYEQYF. The CDR3 nucleotides read TGTGCCAGCAGCTCCCAGGGGGGTGCACCCTACGAGCAGTACTTC. The variable domain in full, with the rest retrieved from reference TRBV7-2 and TRBJ2-7, is GAGVSQSPSNKVTEKGKDVELRCDPISGHTALYWYRQSLGQGLEFLIYFQGNSAPDKSGLPSDRFSAERTGGSVSTLTIQRTQQEDSAVYLCASSSQGGAPYEQYFGPGTRLTVT.

With regard to this clonotype: At one of its ends the junction is not consistent with the germline gene, which may arise from a read error. This chain connects TRBV5-5 to TRBJ1-4; D might be TRBD1 (6 bases). The CDR3 spans 14 residues. Per germline, CDR1 SGHKS and CDR2 YYEKEE (reference sequence). The CDR3 loop is CASSQTGFDEKLFF. CDR3 DNA: TGCGCCAGCAGCCAAACAGGGTTTGACGAAAAACTGTTTTTT. Supplemented by reference TRBV5-5 and TRBJ1-4, the full variable domain reads DAGVTQSPTHLIKTRGQQVTLRCSPISGHKSVSWYQQVLGQGPQFIFQYYEKEERGRGNFPDRFSARQFPNYSSELNVNALLLGDSALYLCASSQTGFDEKLFFGSGTQLSVL.

The V and J genes are TRBV15 and TRBJ2-7; D possibly corresponds to TRBD1 (6 bases). Between the trimmed V and J ends, which lost 2 bases and 0 bases, there was a span of 11 bases. Germline V gene data show CDR1 as LNHNV and CDR2 as YYDKDF (reference sequence). This CDR3 region has 15 residues. The CDR3 sequence: CATSRSTGHSYEQYF. The CDR3 DNA reads as TGTGCCACCAGCAGATCGACAGGTCACTCCTACGAGCAGTACTTC.

The chain's CDR3 is CASSLGQRGGMNEQFF. The CDR3 DNA sequence: TGTGCCAGCAGCTTAGGTCAGCGGGGGGGCATGAATGAGCAGTTCTTC. This chain joins TRBV7-8 and TRBJ2-1; 10 nucleotides align to TRBD2. CDR3 size: 16 residues. V shed 1 base, J shed 7 bases, and the junction held 7 bases outside the gene matches. The germline gives CDR1 SGHVS, CDR2 FQNEAQ.

This clonotype has more than one count but fewer than ten. This chain links TRBV5-1 with TRBJ1-1, with D perhaps TRBD1 (5 bases). There are 13 residues in the CDR3. The V end was cut by 9 bases, the J end by 10 bases, with 22 bases between. Germline CDR1 and CDR2: SGHRS and YFSETQ. The CDR3 loop is CAIRTQSGTRAFF. The CDR3 DNA follows: TGCGCCATCAGAACTCAATCCGGGACGAGAGCTTTCTTT. Complete variable domain (other parts from reference TRBV5-1 and TRBJ1-1): KAGVTQTPRYLIKTRGQQVTLSCSPISGHRSVSWYQQTPGQGLQFLFEYFSETQRNKGNFPGRFSGRQFSNSRSEMNVSTLELGDSALYLCAIRTQSGTRAFFGQGTRLTVV.

The chain couples TRBV12-3 or TRBV12-4 to TRBJ1-1, with D maybe TRBD1 (5 bases). The CDR3 has 16 amino acids. V lost 3 bases to trimming and J lost 6 bases, with 20 bases between them. CDR3 nucleotides: TGTGCCAGCAGTTTCTTCGCGGGGGGAATAAGCCCTGAAGCTTTCTTT. Its protein product is CASSFFAGGISPEAFF.

V is TRBV18 and J is TRBJ2-3; no firm D call. CDR3 length: 14 residues. Trimming removed 8 bases at V and 3 bases at J, with 15 bases between. Germline CDR1 is KGHSH and CDR2 is LQKENI. Here the CDR3 DNA reads TGTGCCAGCGCATATTCCGGGTTGACAGATACGCAGTATTTT. Protein: CASAYSGLTDTQYF.

The chain couples TRBV7-2 to TRBJ2-3; possible D gene TRBD2, 6 bases. Germline V CDR1 and CDR2: SGHTA, FQGNSA. CDR3 size: 16 residues. Between the trimmed V and J ends, which lost 2 bases and 1 base, there was a span of 13 bases. CDR3 bases: TGTGCCAGCAGCTTACAAGGGAGGCTGGGCACAGATACGCAGTATTTT. This encodes CASSLQGRLGTDTQYF.

The rearrangement joins TRBV24-1 to TRBJ2-3; the D is unclear. V was cut by 3 bases and J by 2 bases, with 8 bases left in between. Germline-derived CDR1 and CDR2 are KGHDR and SFDVKD. The CDR3 totals 14 residues. CDR3 nucleotide sequence: TGTGCCACCAGTGATCTCGAACCCACAGATACGCAGTATTTT. Translating gives CATSDLEPTDTQYF.

This clonotype has a handful of counts. V usage is TRBV5-1 and J usage is TRBJ2-1; 8 bases are a match to TRBD1. The germline CDR1 and CDR2 sequences are SGHRS and YFSETQ. V lost 0 bases and J lost 4; bases outside the gene matches: 9. The CDR3 runs to 17 residues. This CDR3 reads CASSLGPRQGTYNEQFF. CDR3 nucleotide sequence: TGCGCCAGCAGCTTGGGCCCGAGACAGGGGACTTACAATGAGCAGTTCTTC.

This clonotype has more than one count but fewer than ten. The gene calls are TRBV3-1 and TRBJ1-3; unclear D gene. This CDR3 spans 16 amino acids. Trimming left V 0 bases short and J 1 base short, with 10 bases between. Looked up from germline, CDR1 is LGHDT and CDR2 is YNNKEL (reference sequence). The CDR3 DNA is TGTGCCAGCAGCCAAGATAGGTGGCAGTCTGGAAACACCATATATTTT. This translates into CASSQDRWQSGNTIYF.

This clonotype was found many times. This chain uses TRBV20-1 with TRBJ1-1; D is ambiguous. CDR1 is DFQATT and CDR2 is SNEGSKA in the germline V gene (reference sequence). The CDR3 has 12 residues. The V gene lost 3 bases and the J gene lost 3 bases, with 8 bases spanning the gap. The CDR3 nucleotides read TGCAGTGCTAGCCGTTCAGACACTGAAGCTTTCTTT. Protein: CSASRSDTEAFF.

The sample holds one count of this clonotype. The CDR3 bases are TGTGCCAGCAGCTACGGTTTGACTAGAGGGGTTCGTGAGCAGTACTTC. Its protein product is CASSYGLTRGVREQYF. This chain links TRBV3-1 with TRBJ2-7, with D perhaps matching TRBD2 (6 bases). The germline gives CDR1 LGHDT, CDR2 YNNKEL (reference sequence). The CDR3 is 16 residues long. V was shortened by 5 bases and J by 7 bases, with 24 bases between the two germline ends.